The 17 T cell receptor beta chains below come from one sample, sequenced in a study of T cells after yellow fever vaccination. TCRdb recomputed calls from the 5' RACE reads with MiXCR, one row per CDR3 protein. Of some 550,000 distinct CDR3 sequences listed, less than 20% are singletons. The sample here was PBMCs, taken 15 days after the yellow fever booster vaccination. The source of these receptors is a man aged 25 to 45 who received the YFV17D yellow fever vaccine.

The chain employs TRBV4-3 and TRBJ2-2, with TRBD2 identical over 12 bases. Germline V gene lookup returns CDR1 LGHNA and CDR2 YSLEER. With V trimmed by 8 bases and J by 6 bases, 10 bases remained unmatched. The CDR3 length is 16 residues. The chain's CDR3 is CASGWTSGNSPGELFF. CDR3 DNA: TGCGCCAGCGGCTGGACTAGCGGGAACTCCCCCGGGGAGCTGTTTTTT.

The chain uses TRBV5-1 and TRBJ2-7, with D possibly matching TRBD1 (6 bases). Germline V gene data show CDR1 as SGHRS and CDR2 as YFSETQ. This CDR3 contains 13 residues. V was clipped by 1 base and J by 6 bases, with 11 bases between them. CDR3 in DNA: TGCGCCAGCAGCTTGCACCGGACAGTCGAGCAGTACTTC. Encoded protein: CASSLHRTVEQYF. Supplemented by reference TRBV5-1 and TRBJ2-7, the full variable domain reads KAGVTQTPRYLIKTRGQQVTLSCSPISGHRSVSWYQQTPGQGLQFLFEYFSETQRNKGNFPGRFSGRQFSNSRSEMNVSTLELGDSALYLCASSLHRTVEQYFGPGTRLTVT.

This clonotype has just a few counts. The genes are TRBV7-2 and TRBJ2-7, with TRBD2 identical over 13 bases. CDR3 length: 16 residues. With V trimmed by 5 bases and J by 3 bases, 7 bases remained unmatched. Germline V CDR1 and CDR2: SGHTA, FQGNSA. The CDR3 reads CASSHGLAGVIYEQYF. CDR3 sequence (DNA): TGTGCCAGCAGCCATGGACTAGCGGGAGTAATCTACGAGCAGTACTTC.

The V gene is TRBV27, the J gene TRBJ2-7; TRBD2 might be the D (5 bases). Between the trimmed V and J ends, which lost 4 bases and 7 bases, there was a span of 23 bases. The CDR3 is 16 amino acids. CDR1 MNHEY and CDR2 SMNVEV come from the germline V gene (reference sequence). CDR3 protein: CASSSQRRGWTGEQYF. Written as DNA, the CDR3 is TGTGCCAGCAGTTCTCAGAGACGGGGATGGACGGGAGAGCAGTACTTC.

The DNA for the CDR3 is TGTGCCAGCAGCCCGACTAGCGGGACTACGCAGTATTTT. Protein sequence: CASSPTSGTTQYF. The chain is built from TRBV7-2 and TRBJ2-3; TRBD2 matches 11 bases. Trimming took 5 bases from V and 8 from J; bases not matched to a gene: 3. The V gene's germline CDR1 is SGHTA and CDR2 FQGNSA. The CDR3 consists of 13 residues.

V and J are TRBV6-4 and TRBJ2-1; 14 bases line up with TRBD2. CDR1 and CDR2 (germline): MRHNA, SNTAGT. J was trimmed by 8 bases and V by 3 bases; bases with no gene match: 6. The CDR3 spans 16 residues. The CDR3 sequence: CASSEDGTSGRDEQFF. CDR3 coding DNA: TGTGCCAGCAGTGAAGATGGGACTAGCGGGAGAGATGAGCAGTTCTTC.

This clonotype occurred a few times. The V call is TRBV7-8, the J call TRBJ2-1; D is possibly TRBD2 (5 bases). The germline V gene has CDR1 SGHVS and CDR2 FQNEAQ. The CDR3 sequence is 13 residues long. The V and J ends lost 5 bases and 10 bases respectively, with 15 bases between them. CDR3 sequence: CASSNKLGNEQFF. CDR3 sequence (DNA): TGTGCCAGCAGCAATAAACTAGGCAACGAGCAGTTCTTC.

This chain joins TRBV27 and TRBJ2-2, with TRBD2 as a possible D gene (6 bases). This CDR3 has 16 amino acids. Trimming cost V 7 bases and J 6 bases, with 21 bases left between them. The germline V gene encodes CDR1 MNHEY and CDR2 SMNVEV (reference sequence). CDR3 residues: CASTPFGGIKAGELFF. DNA of the CDR3: TGTGCCAGCACCCCTTTCGGGGGAATTAAGGCCGGGGAGCTGTTTTTT.

This clonotype was found a few times. The chain links TRBV7-2 to TRBJ2-1; 8 bases map to TRBD2. Unmatched junction bases numbered 13, after V lost 5 bases and J lost 13 bases. Germline V gives CDR1 SGHTA, CDR2 FQGNSA. The CDR3 covers 14 residues. The CDR3 protein is CASSLTSVSGEQFF. The CDR3 DNA reads as TGTGCCAGCAGCCTGACTAGCGTGTCCGGCGAACAGTTCTTC. The entire variable domain, with the rest obtained from reference TRBV7-2 and TRBJ2-1, is as follows: GAGVSQSPSNKVTEKGKDVELRCDPISGHTALYWYRQSLGQGLEFLIYFQGNSAPDKSGLPSDRFSAERTGGSVSTLTIQRTQQEDSAVYLCASSLTSVSGEQFFGPGTRLTVL.

This clonotype has a count of ten or more. The chain combines TRBV7-9 with TRBJ2-1; D remains unclear. The CDR3 contains 12 residues. Germline CDR1 and CDR2: SEHNR and FQNEAQ (reference sequence). The V and J ends lost 11 bases and 3 bases respectively, with 11 bases between them. The CDR3 nucleotides read TGTGCCTCCCGGACCGACTACAATGAGCAGTTCTTC. Its protein is CASRTDYNEQFF.

The J gene is TRBJ2-3, the V gene TRBV7-6, with D possibly matching TRBD2 (5 bases). With 4 bases removed from V and 4 bases from J, the gap between germline ends came to 9 bases. CDR3 length: 13 amino acids. CDR1 SGHVS and CDR2 FNYEAQ come from the germline V gene. The CDR3 DNA sequence: TGTGCCAGCAGCTCCGGGATCCCAGATACGCAGTATTTT. Amino acid sequence: CASSSGIPDTQYF.

This clonotype has more than one count but fewer than ten. J is TRBJ1-3 and V is TRBV29-1; D remains unclear. Looked up from germline, CDR1 is SQVTM and CDR2 is ANQGSEA. V was trimmed by 5 bases and J by 0 bases, leaving 11 bases between them. The CDR3 sequence is 14 residues long. CDR3 in amino acids: CSVFGESSGNTIYF. In DNA form, the CDR3 reads TGCAGCGTTTTCGGTGAATCCTCTGGAAACACCATATATTTT.

This clonotype has a handful of counts. The J gene is TRBJ2-1, the V gene TRBV12-3 or TRBV12-4; maybe TRBD2 (5 bases). Deletions cut 5 bases from V and 8 bases from J, with 16 bases between. The CDR3 consists of 14 residues. The CDR3 sequence is CASSLRSGVDEQFF. The CDR3 coding sequence is TGTGCCAGCAGTCTAAGGTCCGGGGTGGATGAGCAGTTCTTC.

This clonotype showed up just a few times. The chain joins TRBV29-1 to TRBJ1-1; perhaps TRBD1 as D (6 bases). The CDR3 is 14 amino acids. V was pared by 6 bases and J by 0 bases, with 14 bases between. CDR1 and CDR2 (germline): SQVTM, ANQGSEA. Here the CDR3 DNA reads TGCAGCGTAACGAGGACAGATATGAACACTGAAGCTTTCTTT. Protein sequence: CSVTRTDMNTEAFF. Based on the CDR3 plus reference TRBV29-1 and TRBJ1-1, the full variable domain is SAVISQKPSRDICQRGTSLTIQCQVDSQVTMMFWYRQQPGQSLTLIATANQGSEATYESGFVIDKFPISRPNLTFSTLTVSNMSPEDSSIYLCSVTRTDMNTEAFFGQGTRLTVV.

The rearrangement joins TRBV20-1 to TRBJ2-1, with 12 positions matching TRBD2. Per the germline V gene, CDR1 is DFQATT and CDR2 is SNEGSKA (reference sequence). CDR3 length: 12 residues. The V and J ends lost 6 bases and 10 bases, in that order; junction bases with no gene match: 4. CDR3 residues: CSARTSGIEQFF. For the CDR3, the DNA is TGCAGTGCAAGGACTAGCGGGATAGAGCAGTTCTTC.

This clonotype appeared a few times. This chain links TRBV7-9 with TRBJ1-4, with TRBD1 matching over 9 bases. The V segment lost 5 bases and the J segment 7 bases; nucleotides outside the gene matches: 5. This CDR3 spans 14 amino acids. Per the germline V gene, CDR1 is SEHNR and CDR2 is FQNEAQ (reference sequence). The CDR3 protein is CASSITGGGEKLFF. The CDR3 region has the DNA TGTGCCAGCAGCATCACAGGGGGCGGTGAAAAACTGTTTTTT.

The genes are TRBV5-5 and TRBJ2-7, with D hard to call. Trimming took off 4 bases at V and 2 bases at J, with 7 bases between the two ends. There are 12 residues in the CDR3. The germline V gene encodes CDR1 SGHKS and CDR2 YYEKEE (reference sequence). DNA for the CDR3: TGTGCCAGCAGCACCCGGACCTACGAGCAGTACTTC. Encoded protein: CASSTRTYEQYF.